The rows below give T cell receptor beta chains drawn from one sample of a study of STAT3 mutations in large granular lymphocyte leukemia. Sequenced by immunoSEQ multiplex PCR; TCRdb stores in-frame clones only, minus some. The repertoire includes about 1,300 clones, approximately 2.3% of them detected once, and 62% sits in the top ten. What was sequenced was PBMCs. The receptors were gathered from a human donor with T large granular lymphocyte leukemia. Some clones in this sample may be carry-over from other donors' samples. Both conserved end residues are part of each CDR3. D genes are given only for firm matches. Size values are once, few and many counts, or a class for expanded clones, and some rows have none.

>TRBV5-1|-|TRBJ1-2|-
TGCGCCAGCAGCTTGGAGGCGACAGTGACGGGAAACGGCTACACCTTC
CASSLEATVTGNGYTF
>TRBV9|-|TRBJ2-1|few
TGTGCCAGCAGCGTTAGCGGCTACGGCTCCTACAATGAGCAGTTCTTC
CASSVSGYGSYNEQFF
>TRBV18|-|TRBJ1-2|few
TGTGCCAGCTCACCACTTCAGCTCTATGGCTACACCTTC
CASSPLQLYGYTF
>TRBV7-9|-|TRBJ1-2|-
TGTGCTACGGGGGGGGAAGGCTACACCTTC
CATGGEGYTF
>TRBV4-1|TRBD1|TRBJ1-1|-
TGCGCCAGCAGCCAAGATAAAGAGACAGGGTTTAACACTGAAGCTTTCTTT
CASSQDKETGFNTEAFF
>TRBV9|-|TRBJ2-7|few
TGTGCCAGCAGCCCAGGGACGGCTCCCTACGAGCAGTACTTC
CASSPGTAPYEQYF
>TRBV6-1|-|TRBJ1-5|few
TGTGCCAGCAGTGAATGGGCAGGGCGGGATCAGCCCCAGCATTTT
CASSEWAGRDQPQHF
>TRBV30|TRBD1|TRBJ2-4|-
TGTGCCTGGAGGGGGGACAGTCTAGCCAAAAACATTCAGTACTTC
CAWRGDSLAKNIQYF
>TRBV5-4|-|TRBJ2-7|-
TGTGCCAGCAGCTTGGCCGGGAGTACGGGTGAGCAGTACTTC
CASSLAGSTGEQYF
>TRBV7-2|-|TRBJ2-7|-
TGTGCCAGCAGCTTCTCCCCTGCCTACGAGCAGTACTTC
CASSFSPAYEQYF
>TRBV27|-|TRBJ2-7|hyperexpanded
TGTGCCAGCAGTTCCGGGACCGCCCCCTTAGGCGAGCAGTACTTC
CASSSGTAPLGEQYF
>TRBV6-5|-|TRBJ2-7|-
TGTGCCAGCAGTCCCCCGGGGCGAGAGCAGTACTTC
CASSPPGREQYF
>TRBV18|-|TRBJ1-5|few
TGTGCCAGCTCCCCCGGGGCAGGGGAAGGTCAGCCCCAGCATTTT
CASSPGAGEGQPQHF
>TRBV2|-|TRBJ2-7|-
TGTGCCAGCAGTGAGATGGACGCCGTGTTCTCCTACGAGCAGTACTTC
CASSEMDAVFSYEQYF
>TRBV7-9|-|TRBJ2-5|few
TGTGCCAGCAGCTTAGCAAGTGGGCAGACTACCGAGACCCAGTACTTC
CASSLASGQTTETQYF
>TRBV9|-|TRBJ1-1|-
TGTGCCAGCAGCGTAGAACAGTACACTGAAGCTTTCTTT
CASSVEQYTEAFF
>TRBV4-2|-|TRBJ1-6|-
TGTGCCAGCAGCCAAGAAGTCGGAGGGGGGGATTCACCCCTCCACTTT
CASSQEVGGGDSPLHF
>TRBV29-1|TRBD1|TRBJ2-7|-
TGCAGCGTTTCGACAGGGTATACTACGGGCGAGCAGTACTTC
CSVSTGYTTGEQYF
>TRBV30|-|TRBJ2-5|-
TGTGCCTGGTCTGGGGGCCAAGAGACCCAGTACTTC
CAWSGGQETQYF
>TRBV5-1|-|TRBJ2-3|few
TGCGCCAGCAGCTGGACTACCTCCCCCACAGATACGCAGTATTTT
CASSWTTSPTDTQYF
>TRBV28|-|TRBJ1-2|few
TGTGCCAGCAGTCTCGGGGGTGGCGCTGGGGACTATGGCTACACCTTC
CASSLGGGAGDYGYTF
>TRBV7-9|-|TRBJ2-3|few
TGTGCCAGCAGCTTTACCAACACAGATACGCAGTATTTT
CASSFTNTDTQYF
>TRBV29-1|TRBD2|TRBJ2-1|-
TGCAGCGTTGGGGTAAGCGGGGTTAGAGGAAATGAGCAGTTCTTC
CSVGVSGVRGNEQFF
>TRBV30|-|TRBJ1-1|-
TGTGCCTGGACCTACAGGGAGGTTGGAAAGAACACTGAAGCTTTCTTT
CAWTYREVGKNTEAFF
>TRBV5-4|-|TRBJ1-1|few
TGTGCCAGCAGCTTGGCCGGGGTGGTGGGTGAAGCTTTCTTT
CASSLAGVVGEAFF
>TRBV29-1|TRBD1|TRBJ2-7|-
TGCAGCGTTTCCGTTGGGACAGGGCGTCTCGAGCAGTACTTC
CSVSVGTGRLEQYF
>TRBV19|-|TRBJ2-1|-
TGTGCCAGTAGTATCAGCCCCGGTAATTCCTACAATGAGCAGTTCTTC
CASSISPGNSYNEQFF
>TRBV28|-|TRBJ2-3|few
TGTGCCAGCAGCTCCCTGGGTGCAGATACGCAGTATTTT
CASSSLGADTQYF
>TRBV29-1|-|TRBJ1-2|-
TGCAGCGTTGATAAAGACTATGGCTACACCTTC
CSVDKDYGYTF
>TRBV4-3|-|TRBJ2-3|-
TGCGCCAGCAGCCAAGACACACTAGGCAGCCCTCGTACGCAGTATTTT
CASSQDTLGSPRTQYF
>TRBV30|-|TRBJ1-1|-
TGTGCCTGGAACTCGGCAGGGGTCACTGAAGCTTTCTTT
CAWNSAGVTEAFF
>TRBV6-5|TRBD2|TRBJ2-7|-
TGTGCCAGCAGTTACTCCCTAGCGGGAGCCTACGAGCAGTACTTC
CASSYSLAGAYEQYF
>TRBV18|-|TRBJ2-7|-
TGTGCCAGCTCACGGATGGACCGGGACGAGCAGTACTTC
CASSRMDRDEQYF
>TRBV5-4|-|TRBJ1-1|-
TGTGCCAGCATGACTGTGGGGTTGAACACTGAAGCTTTCTTT
CASMTVGLNTEAFF
>TRBV5-1|-|TRBJ2-1|-
TGCGCCAGCAGCTTGACTCGCGGCGGAAACAATGAGCAGTTCTTC
CASSLTRGGNNEQFF
>TRBV14|-|TRBJ1-2|-
TGTGCCAGCAGCCAAGATAGCGTCAGGGGTCACACCTTC
CASSQDSVRGHTF
>TRBV5-4|-|TRBJ2-3|few
TGTGCCAGCAGTAAGGGACTAGATACGCAGTATTTT
CASSKGLDTQYF
>TRBV30|-|TRBJ1-1|few
TGTGCCTGTACTAGGGGGGGTGAAGCTTTCTTT
CACTRGGEAFF
>TRBV4-3|-|TRBJ2-1|few
TGCGCCAGCAGCCCTCCAGGGGGGGATGAGCAGTTCTTC
CASSPPGGDEQFF
>TRBV28|TRBD2|TRBJ2-7|large
TGTGCCAGCAGGTTAGCGGGTATGAGCTACGAGCAGTACTTC
CASRLAGMSYEQYF
>TRBV4-3|TRBD1|TRBJ1-2|few
TGCGCCAGCAAGCCCCAGACAGGGGGCCCACTCCTCTATGGCTACACCTTC
CASKPQTGGPLLYGYTF
>TRBV28|-|TRBJ2-5|few
TGTGCCAGCAGTTTACGGGGGCTTAAGGAGACCCAGTACTTC
CASSLRGLKETQYF
>TRBV30|-|TRBJ2-3|-
TGTGCCTGGAGCAACCGTGGAGATACGCAGTATTTT
CAWSNRGDTQYF
>TRBV9|-|TRBJ1-5|-
TGTGCCAGCAGCGTCGGCAGCAATCAGCCCCAGCATTTT
CASSVGSNQPQHF
>TRBV14|-|TRBJ2-7|few
TGTGCCAGCAGCCCTTTACTGGCCGGGCGGGAGCAGTACTTC
CASSPLLAGREQYF
>TRBV30|-|TRBJ1-5|few
TGTGCCTGGGGAGGGTCGGGCGCGCAGCCCCAGCATTTT
CAWGGSGAQPQHF
>TRBV30|TRBD1|TRBJ1-6|few
TGTGCCTGGAGTGCCGGACAGGACAATTCACCCCTCCACTTT
CAWSAGQDNSPLHF